This T cell receptor beta chain appears in the sequencing data of a study of identical twins. Study-level findings and limits: It was out-of-frame TCR alpha sharing in monozygotic twins that models underestimated.

TCRdb reprocessed the 5' RACE reads with MiXCR, giving one entry per CDR3 protein. The sample consists of under 800,000 distinct CDR3 sequences, approximately 21% of them appearing once. For this clonotype: Antigen unknown. At one boundary the junction diverges from the germline segment, which might be a read error.

The CDR3 extends over 14 amino acids. In germline, CDR1 is SGHRS, CDR2 YFSETQ. These data were likewise used in another study, on T cells expressing NK-cell markers. That source notes: Among eight sequenced donors, seven carried HCMV seropositivity while one was seronegative. In a few donors, these clonotypes also led the CD3+CD56-NKG2C+ fraction.

The chain links TRBV5-1 to TRBJ2-7; 9 bases fit TRBD1. The sequencing sample was made of PBMCs. This sequence originates from a woman aged 18-29 years in good health. The CDR3 nucleotides are TGCGCCAGCAGCACCCGGGACAGGGTCTACAAGCAGTACTTC. Protein product: CASSTRDRVYKQYF.